This T cell receptor (beta chain) was identified in a study of blood T cell repertoires in COVID-19. The assay was immunoSEQ multiplex PCR, and TCRdb's table has in-frame clones only and misses some. The sample has 250,000 or so clones; 75% to 90% are singletons. This CDR3 region has 16 residues. The germline V gene encodes CDR1 LNHNV and CDR2 YYDKDF (reference sequence). The V segment lost 1 base and the J segment 0 bases; nucleotides outside the gene matches: 2. There are a few counts of this clone. This TCR came from a man under 40 with active or convalescent COVID-19. The chain carries TRBV15 and TRBJ2-3, with 9 bases identical to TRBD2. The sequenced material came from peripheral blood. This chain's CDR3 is CATSRGLAGSTDTQYF. CDR3 in DNA: TGTGCCACCAGCAGAGGGCTAGCGGGGAGCACAGATACGCAGTATTTT.